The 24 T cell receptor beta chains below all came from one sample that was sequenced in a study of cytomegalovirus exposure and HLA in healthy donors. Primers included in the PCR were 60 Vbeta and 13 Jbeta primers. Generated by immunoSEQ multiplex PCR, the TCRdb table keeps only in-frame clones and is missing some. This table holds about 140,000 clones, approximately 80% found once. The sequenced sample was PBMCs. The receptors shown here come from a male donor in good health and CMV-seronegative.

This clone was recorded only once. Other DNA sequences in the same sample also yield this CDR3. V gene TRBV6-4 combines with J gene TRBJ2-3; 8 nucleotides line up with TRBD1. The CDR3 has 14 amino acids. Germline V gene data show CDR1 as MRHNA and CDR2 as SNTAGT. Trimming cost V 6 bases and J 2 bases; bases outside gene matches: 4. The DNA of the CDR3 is TGTGCCAGCAGCGGGGGACAGGTCACAGATACGCAGTATTTT. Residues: CASSGGQVTDTQYF.

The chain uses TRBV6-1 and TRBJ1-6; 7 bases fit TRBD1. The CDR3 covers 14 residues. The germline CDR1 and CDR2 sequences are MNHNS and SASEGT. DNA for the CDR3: TGTGGTCTCGGACAGGTTAACTATAATTCACCCCTCCACTTT. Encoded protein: CGLGQVNYNSPLHF.

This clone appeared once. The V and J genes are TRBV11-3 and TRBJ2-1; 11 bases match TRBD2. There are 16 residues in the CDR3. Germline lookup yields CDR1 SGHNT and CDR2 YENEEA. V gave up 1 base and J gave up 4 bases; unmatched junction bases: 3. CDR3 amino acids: CASSLALAGEYNEQFF. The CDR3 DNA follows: TGTGCCAGCAGCTTAGCACTAGCGGGGGAGTACAATGAGCAGTTCTTC.

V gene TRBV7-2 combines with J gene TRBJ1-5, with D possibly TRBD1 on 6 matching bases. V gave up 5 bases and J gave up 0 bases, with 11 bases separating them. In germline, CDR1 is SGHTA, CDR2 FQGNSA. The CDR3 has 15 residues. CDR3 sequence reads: CASSIQGSSNQPQHF. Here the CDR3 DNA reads TGTGCCAGCAGCATACAGGGTAGTAGCAATCAGCCCCAGCATTTT. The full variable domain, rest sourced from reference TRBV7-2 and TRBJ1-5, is GAGVSQSPSNKVTEKGKDVELRCDPISGHTALYWYRQSLGQGLEFLIYFQGNSAPDKSGLPSDRFSAERTGGSVSTLTIQRTQQEDSAVYLCASSIQGSSNQPQHFGDGTRLSIL.

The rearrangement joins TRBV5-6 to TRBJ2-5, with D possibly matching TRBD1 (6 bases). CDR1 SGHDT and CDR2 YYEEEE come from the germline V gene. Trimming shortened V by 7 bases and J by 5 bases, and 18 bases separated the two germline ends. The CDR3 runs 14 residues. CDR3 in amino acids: CASRQSGGEETQYF. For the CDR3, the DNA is TGTGCCAGCCGACAGAGTGGGGGCGAGGAGACCCAGTACTTC.

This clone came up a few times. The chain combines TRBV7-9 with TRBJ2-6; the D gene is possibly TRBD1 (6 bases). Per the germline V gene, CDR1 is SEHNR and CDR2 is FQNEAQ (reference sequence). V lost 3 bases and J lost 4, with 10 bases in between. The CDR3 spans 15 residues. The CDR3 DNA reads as TGTGCCAGCAGCTTCTCAGGGGCAGGGGCCAACGTCCTGACTTTC. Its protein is CASSFSGAGANVLTF.

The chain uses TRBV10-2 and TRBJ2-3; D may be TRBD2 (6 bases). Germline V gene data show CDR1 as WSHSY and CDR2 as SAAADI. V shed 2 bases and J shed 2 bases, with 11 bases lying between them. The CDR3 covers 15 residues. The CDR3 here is CASSEGGLNTDTQYF. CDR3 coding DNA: TGCGCCAGCAGTGAGGGGGGACTGAACACAGATACGCAGTATTTT.

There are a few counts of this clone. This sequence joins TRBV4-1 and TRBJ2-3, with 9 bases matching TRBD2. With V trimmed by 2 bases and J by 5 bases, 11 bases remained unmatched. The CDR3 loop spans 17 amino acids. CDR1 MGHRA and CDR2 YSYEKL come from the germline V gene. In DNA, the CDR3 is TGCGCCAGCAGCCAACGAGGCGGGAGGGCCGGCGGAGATACGCAGTATTTT. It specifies CASSQRGGRAGGDTQYF.

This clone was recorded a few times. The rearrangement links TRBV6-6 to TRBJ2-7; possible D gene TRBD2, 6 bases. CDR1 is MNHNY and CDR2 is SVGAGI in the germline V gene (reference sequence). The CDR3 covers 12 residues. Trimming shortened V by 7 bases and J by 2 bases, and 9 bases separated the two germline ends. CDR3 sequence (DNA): TGTGCCAGCACCGAGCGGGCCTACGAGCAGTACTTC. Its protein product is CASTERAYEQYF.

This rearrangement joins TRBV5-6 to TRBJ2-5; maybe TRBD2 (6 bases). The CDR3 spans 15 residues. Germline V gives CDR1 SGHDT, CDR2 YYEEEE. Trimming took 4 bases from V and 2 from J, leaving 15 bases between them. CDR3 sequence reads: CASSEEGPPQETQYF. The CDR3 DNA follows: TGTGCCAGCAGCGAGGAGGGCCCACCACAAGAGACCCAGTACTTC.

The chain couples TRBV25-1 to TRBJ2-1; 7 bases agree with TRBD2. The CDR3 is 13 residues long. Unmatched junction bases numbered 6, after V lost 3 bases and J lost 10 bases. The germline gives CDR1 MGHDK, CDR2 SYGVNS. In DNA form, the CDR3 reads TGTGCCAGCAGTGACGGCGGGAGTGGGGAGCAGTTCTTC. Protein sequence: CASSDGGSGEQFF.

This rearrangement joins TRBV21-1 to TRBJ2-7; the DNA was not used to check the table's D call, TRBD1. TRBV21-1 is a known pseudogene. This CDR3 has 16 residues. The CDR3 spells CASSKVGRIVSYEQYF. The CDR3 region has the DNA TGTGCCAGCAGCAAAGTGGGCCGGATAGTTTCCTACGAGCAGTACTTC.

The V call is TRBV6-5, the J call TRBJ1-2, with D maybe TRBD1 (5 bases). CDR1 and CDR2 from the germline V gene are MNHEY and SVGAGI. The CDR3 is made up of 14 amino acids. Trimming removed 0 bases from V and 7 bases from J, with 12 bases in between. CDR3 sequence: CASSYSGQGGGYTF. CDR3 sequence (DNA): TGTGCCAGCAGTTACTCTGGGCAGGGAGGTGGCTACACCTTC.

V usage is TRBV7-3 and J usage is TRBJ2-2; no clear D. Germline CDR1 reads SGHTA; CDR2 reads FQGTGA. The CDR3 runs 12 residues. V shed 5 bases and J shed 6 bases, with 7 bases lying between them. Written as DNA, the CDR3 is TGTGCCAGCAGCCATCGGGCCGGGGAGCTGTTTTTT. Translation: CASSHRAGELFF.

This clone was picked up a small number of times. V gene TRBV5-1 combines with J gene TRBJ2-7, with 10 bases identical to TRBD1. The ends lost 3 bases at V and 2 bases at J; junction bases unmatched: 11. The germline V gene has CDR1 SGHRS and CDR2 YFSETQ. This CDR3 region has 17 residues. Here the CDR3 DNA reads TGCGCCAGCAGCTGGCCCTCAACTGGACAGGGGGCCTACGAGCAGTACTTC. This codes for CASSWPSTGQGAYEQYF.

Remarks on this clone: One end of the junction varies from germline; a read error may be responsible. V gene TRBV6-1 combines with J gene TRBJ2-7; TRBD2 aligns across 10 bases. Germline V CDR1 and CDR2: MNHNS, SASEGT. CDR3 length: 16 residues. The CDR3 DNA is TGTGCCGGCAGAGAAATTTCTAGCGGGGGAACCTACGAGCAGTACTTC. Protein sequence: CAGREISSGGTYEQYF.

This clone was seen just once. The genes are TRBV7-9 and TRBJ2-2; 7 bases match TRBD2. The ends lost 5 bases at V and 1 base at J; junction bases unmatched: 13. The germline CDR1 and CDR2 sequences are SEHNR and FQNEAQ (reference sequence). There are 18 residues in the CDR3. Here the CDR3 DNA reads TGTGCCAGCAGCCTTCTCTGGACGGGGGGTCGGAACACCGGGGAGCTGTTTTTT. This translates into CASSLLWTGGRNTGELFF. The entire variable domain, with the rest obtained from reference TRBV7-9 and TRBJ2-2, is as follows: DTGVSQNPRHKITKRGQNVTFRCDPISEHNRLYWYRQTLGQGPEFLTYFQNEAQLEKSRLLSDRFSAERPKGSFSTLEIQRTEQGDSAMYLCASSLLWTGGRNTGELFFGEGSRLTVL.

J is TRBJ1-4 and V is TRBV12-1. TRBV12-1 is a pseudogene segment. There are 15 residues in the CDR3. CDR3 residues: CASSFAGPGGEKLFF. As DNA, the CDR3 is TGTGCCAGCAGCTTTGCCGGCCCCGGGGGAGAAAAACTGTTTTTT.

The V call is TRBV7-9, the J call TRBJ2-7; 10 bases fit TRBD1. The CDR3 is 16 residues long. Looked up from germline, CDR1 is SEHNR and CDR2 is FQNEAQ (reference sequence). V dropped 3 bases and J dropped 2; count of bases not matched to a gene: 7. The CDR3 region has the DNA TGTGCCAGCAGCTTTGACAGGGGGCCCGTAACCTACGAGCAGTACTTC. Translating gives CASSFDRGPVTYEQYF.

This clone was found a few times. The CDR3 sequence is CASSYLNEKLFF. CDR3 DNA sequence: TGTGCCAGCAGTTACCTTAATGAAAAACTGTTTTTT. The V gene is TRBV6-6, the J gene TRBJ1-4, with D uncertain. CDR1 is MNHNY and CDR2 is SVGAGI in the germline V gene (reference sequence). Trimming shortened V by 2 bases and J by 4 bases, and 2 bases separated the two germline ends. This CDR3 comprises 12 residues.

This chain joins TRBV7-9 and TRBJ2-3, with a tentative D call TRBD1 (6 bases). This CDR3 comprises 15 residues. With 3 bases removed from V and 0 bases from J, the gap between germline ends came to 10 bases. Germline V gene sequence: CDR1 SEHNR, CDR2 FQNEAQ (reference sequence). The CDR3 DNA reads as TGTGCCAGCAGCTTTGAGGGGGTGAGCACAGATACGCAGTATTTT. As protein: CASSFEGVSTDTQYF. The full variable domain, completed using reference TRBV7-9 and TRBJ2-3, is DTGVSQNPRHKITKRGQNVTFRCDPISEHNRLYWYRQTLGQGPEFLTYFQNEAQLEKSRLLSDRFSAERPKGSFSTLEIQRTEQGDSAMYLCASSFEGVSTDTQYFGPGTRLTVL.

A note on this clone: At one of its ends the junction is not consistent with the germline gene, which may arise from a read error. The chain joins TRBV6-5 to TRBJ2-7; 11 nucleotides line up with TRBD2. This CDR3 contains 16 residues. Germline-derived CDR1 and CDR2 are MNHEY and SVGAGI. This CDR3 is CASSYVAGLAAYEQCF. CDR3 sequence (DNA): TGTGCCAGCAGTTACGTCGCGGGACTAGCGGCCTACGAGCAGTGCTTC.

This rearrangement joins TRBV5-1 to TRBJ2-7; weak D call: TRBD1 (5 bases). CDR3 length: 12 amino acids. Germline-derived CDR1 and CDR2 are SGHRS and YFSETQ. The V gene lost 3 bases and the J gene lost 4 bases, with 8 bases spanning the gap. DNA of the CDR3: TGCGCCAGCAGCTCTAGACAGTACGAGCAGTACTTC. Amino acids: CASSSRQYEQYF.

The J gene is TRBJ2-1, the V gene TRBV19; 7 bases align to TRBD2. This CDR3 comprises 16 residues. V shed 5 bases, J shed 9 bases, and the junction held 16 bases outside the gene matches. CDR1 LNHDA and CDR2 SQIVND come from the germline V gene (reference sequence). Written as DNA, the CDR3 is TGTGCCAGTAGTGCGCGGGAGAGGTCCCCGTTGGGTGAGCAGTTCTTC. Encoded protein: CASSARERSPLGEQFF.